This T cell receptor (beta chain) appears in the sequencing data of a study of chemoradiotherapy in HPV16-positive cancers (dated 2022 in TCRdb). Study-wide context: Candidate HPV-specific T-cell clones and common TCR motifs were defined through functional T-cell assays on cells from two HPV16-positive patients. The candidate HPV-specific TCRs and motifs were subsequently tracked in TCR repertoires obtained from 86 patients with HPV-related cancers. Whether T-cell immunity against the HPV oncoproteins E6 and E7 changes during chemoradiotherapy and whether survival is affected by this immunity were examined in the study. On the study overall, not on this receptor specifically: Expansion of candidate HPV-specific clones and E7-related TCR motifs was observed in the tumor microenvironment during treatment, whereas no such expansion was observed for non-HPV-specific T cells. The functional definition of HPV-specific T cells came from only a couple of HPV16-positive patients, and the survival association was reported for HPV16-positive patients. Among HPV16-positive patients, expansion of HPV-responsive T cells during chemoradiotherapy was associated with better recurrence-free survival.

Because repertoires were sampled repeatedly during chemoradiotherapy, clonal expansion in the tumor microenvironment could be followed. The library relied on the immunoSEQ multiplex PCR assay. As stored in TCRdb, this immuneACCESS dataset retains in-frame rearrangements with V and J assigned. A fraction of the clones does not appear; measured against another copy, unresolved V genes explain less than half of the discrepancy, and the remainder lacks a known reason. In all, the sample holds about 12,000 clones, and roughly 88% of those were seen once. The top ten hold roughly 6.2% of the sample. Concerning this clone itself: There is no known antigen for this receptor. Per-base qualities were not stored, and no clone one base away is much larger.

The source of this sequence is a human donor with HPV-associated anogenital cancer. Sequences were derived from blood, sampled from a patient who underwent chemoradiotherapy.

The DNA is TGTGCCAGCAGCTTAGAACGTCGAGGCACTGAAGCTTTCTTT. The encoded protein is CASSLERRGTEAFF. This chain is built from TRBV7-9 and TRBJ1-1, with the D gene uncertain. The CDR3 starts with the cysteine, ends with the phenylalanine, and has 14 residues. Solely the CDR3 DNA is kept, with 42 bases framed from the first base. CDR1 and CDR2 are drawn from the germline V gene (reference sequence): SEHNR, FQNEAQ. The V and J ends are trimmed by 1 base and 4 bases, leaving 10 bases between them.